These T cell receptor beta chains were read from a single sample in a study of T and B cells in COVID-19 patients. TCRdb analysed the multiplex PCR reads with MiXCR anew, one entry per CDR3 protein. The sample consists of around 8,400 distinct CDR3 sequences, about 28% of them appearing once. The sample taken for sequencing was blood. These receptors all come from a human donor who had recovered from COVID-19. The CDR3 runs from the conserved cysteine through the conserved F or W. A D gene is named only where the DNA matches it firmly. Expanded clones get a size class; other rows say once, few or many, or leave the size out.

V gene	clone size	D gene	J gene	CDR3 protein	CDR3 DNA
TRBV7-6	few	.	TRBJ1-6	CASSLDLGGNSPLHF	TGTGCCAGCAGCTTGGATTTGGGTGGGAATTCACCCCTCCACTTT
TRBV10-3	.	.	TRBJ1-1	CATGSSGGRAEAFF	TGTGCCACCGGGAGTTCGGGGGGCAGGGCTGAAGCTTTCTTT
TRBV6-5	few	TRBD1	TRBJ2-6	CASSEGQAREYRANVLTF	TGTGCCAGCAGTGAGGGACAGGCTAGGGAATACAGGGCCAACGTCCTGACTTTC
TRBV19	large	TRBD1	TRBJ2-2	CASTDRGGTGELFF	TGTGCCAGTACAGACAGGGGTGGCACCGGGGAGCTGTTTTTT
TRBV19	.	TRBD2	TRBJ2-1	CASSLRLAGSSYNEQFF	TGTGCCAGTAGTCTCAGACTAGCGGGCAGCTCCTACAATGAGCAGTTCTTC
TRBV6-2/TRBV6-3	medium-sized	.	TRBJ2-2	CASSYDGNTGELFF	TGTGCCAGCAGTTACGACGGGAACACCGGGGAGCTGTTTTTT
TRBV15	medium-sized	.	TRBJ2-5	CATSREPGQETQYF	TGTGCCACCAGCAGAGAGCCAGGGCAGGAGACCCAGTACTTC
TRBV15	.	.	TRBJ2-5	CATSRKTDFPIQYF	TGTGCCACCAGCAGGAAGACAGACTTCCCAATCCAGTACTTC
TRBV5-1	.	TRBD1	TRBJ1-2	CASSLGQGTDGYTF	TGCGCCAGCAGCTTGGGACAGGGGACGGATGGCTACACCTTC
TRBV29-1	.	.	TRBJ2-2	CSVEQGNTGELFF	TGCAGCGTTGAACAGGGCAACACCGGGGAGCTGTTTTTT
TRBV11-2	.	.	TRBJ1-1	CASSLEPGVDTEAFF	TGTGCCAGCAGCTTAGAACCGGGAGTGGACACTGAAGCTTTCTTT
TRBV5-1	few	.	TRBJ1-1	CASSLATGLNTEAFF	TGCGCCAGCAGCTTGGCCACAGGGTTGAACACTGAAGCTTTCTTT
TRBV6-1	.	TRBD2	TRBJ2-7	CASRLWGTSGGPYEQYF	TGTGCCAGCAGACTCTGGGGGACTAGCGGGGGACCCTACGAGCAGTACTTC
TRBV19	medium-sized	TRBD1	TRBJ2-3	CASSTRTGASTDTQYF	TGTGCCAGTAGTACTAGGACAGGGGCGAGCACAGATACGCAGTATTTT
TRBV6-2/TRBV6-3	medium-sized	.	TRBJ2-3	CASSWGSATDTQYF	TGTGCCAGCAGTTGGGGGAGTGCCACAGATACGCAGTATTTT
TRBV11-2	.	TRBD1	TRBJ1-4	CASRSRTGGNEKLFF	TGTGCCAGCAGGTCACGGACAGGGGGAAATGAAAAACTGTTTTTT
TRBV7-9	.	TRBD1	TRBJ1-1	CASSLGTVARGPLSMNTEAFF	TGTGCCAGCAGCTTAGGGACGGTCGCCAGGGGGCCACTCTCGATGAACACTGAAGCTTTCTTT
TRBV12-3/TRBV12-4	once	.	TRBJ1-6	CDSSSARNSPLHF	TGTGACAGCAGTTCCGCGAGAAATTCACCCCTCCACTTT
TRBV6-5	few	.	TRBJ1-5	CASTSGDYQPQHF	TGTGCCAGCACCTCAGGAGATTATCAGCCCCAGCATTTT
TRBV7-6	.	TRBD2	TRBJ2-1	CASSLGDYRISSYNEQFF	TGTGCCAGCAGCTTAGGGGACTACCGTATTAGCTCCTACAATGAGCAGTTCTTC
TRBV27	medium-sized	TRBD1	TRBJ1-2	CASSLRGSDYGYTF	TGTGCCAGCAGCCTCAGGGGGAGTGACTATGGCTACACCTTC
TRBV14	.	TRBD1	TRBJ2-1	CASSPGTALPYNEQFF	TGTGCCAGCAGTCCCGGGACAGCTCTCCCCTACAATGAGCAGTTCTTC
TRBV5-4	.	.	TRBJ1-1	CASSPRNAWPENTEAFF	TGTGCCAGCAGCCCAAGAAATGCGTGGCCGGAGAACACTGAAGCTTTCTTT
TRBV19	once	TRBD1	TRBJ1-1	CASRGTGTGGKAFF	TGTGCCAGTAGGGGGACCGGGACAGGGGGCAAGGCTTTCTTT
TRBV27	few	.	TRBJ1-2	CASTSRELVGYGYTF	TGTGCCAGCACGAGCCGGGAGCTGGTCGGCTATGGCTACACCTTC
TRBV27	medium-sized	.	TRBJ2-7	CASSLRLAETSQFSYEQYF	TGTGCCAGCAGTTTAAGGTTGGCAGAAACATCTCAGTTCTCCTACGAGCAGTACTTC
TRBV7-9	.	.	TRBJ2-7	CASSSGRIEYYEQYF	TGTGCCAGCAGCTCGGGCCGCATCGAATACTACGAGCAGTACTTC
TRBV6-1	few	TRBD2	TRBJ2-3	CASSEGSGGATDTQYF	TGTGCCAGCAGTGAAGGGAGCGGGGGGGCAACAGATACGCAGTATTTT
TRBV6-5	.	.	TRBJ2-1	CASSNRDNNEQFF	TGTGCCAGCAGTAACCGGGACAACAATGAGCAGTTCTTC
TRBV12-3/TRBV12-4	medium-sized	.	TRBJ2-5	CASSTQETQYF	TGTGCCAGCAGTACCCAAGAGACCCAGTACTTC
TRBV18	medium-sized	TRBD1	TRBJ2-2	CASSRTAGQGANTGELFF	TGTGCCAGCTCGAGAACCGCGGGACAGGGGGCTAACACCGGGGAGCTGTTTTTT
TRBV20-1	.	.	TRBJ1-1	CSAPQPGRINTEAFF	TGCAGTGCTCCGCAGCCGGGACGGATTAACACTGAAGCTTTCTTT
TRBV12-3/TRBV12-4	once	TRBD1	TRBJ1-4	CAIRGGGKVVAATNEKLFF	TGTGCCATCAGGGGGGGGGGCAAGGTGGTCGCCGCAACTAATGAAAAACTGTTTTTT
TRBV15	.	TRBD2	TRBJ2-4	CATTPGGSLAKNIQYF	TGTGCCACCACCCCGGGGGGTTCTCTAGCCAAAAACATTCAGTACTTC
TRBV29-1	.	TRBD2	TRBJ2-1	CSVEYEAGGEQFF	TGCAGCGTTGAGTATGAAGCGGGGGGGGAGCAGTTCTTC
TRBV6-1	.	TRBD1	TRBJ1-2	CASSGWGDRTNYGYTF	TGTGCCAGCAGCGGCTGGGGGGACAGGACAAACTATGGCTACACCTTC
TRBV7-6	many	TRBD1	TRBJ1-1	CASSPMDRGTEAFF	TGTGCCAGCAGCCCTATGGACAGGGGCACTGAAGCTTTCTTT
TRBV6-5	medium-sized	TRBD2	TRBJ2-1	CASSYSTLAGGRNEQFF	TGTGCCAGCAGTTACTCCACGCTAGCGGGGGGGCGGAATGAGCAGTTCTTC
TRBV7-9	.	.	TRBJ1-4	CASGLGGKLFF	TGTGCCAGCGGGTTAGGTGGAAAACTGTTTTTT
TRBV7-4	.	.	TRBJ2-7	CASSLSLDGDGPLSRTYEQYF	TGTGCCAGCAGCTTATCCCTTGACGGCGACGGGCCCCTCAGCAGAACCTACGAGCAGTACTTC
TRBV6-2/TRBV6-3	few	TRBD1	TRBJ1-2	CASRSKGQPYFYGYTF	TGTGCCAGCAGATCGAAGGGACAGCCATACTTCTATGGCTACACCTTC